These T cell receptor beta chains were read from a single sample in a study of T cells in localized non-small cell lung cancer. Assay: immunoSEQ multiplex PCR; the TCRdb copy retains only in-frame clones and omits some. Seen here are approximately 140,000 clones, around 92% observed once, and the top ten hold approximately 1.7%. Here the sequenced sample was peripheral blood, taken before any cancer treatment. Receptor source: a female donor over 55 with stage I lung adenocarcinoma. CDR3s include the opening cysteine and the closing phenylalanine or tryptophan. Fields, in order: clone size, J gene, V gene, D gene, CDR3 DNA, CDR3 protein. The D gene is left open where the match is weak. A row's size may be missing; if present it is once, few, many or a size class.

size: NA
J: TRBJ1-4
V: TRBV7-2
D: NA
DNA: TGTGCCAGCAGCTTATCACGGGGGATCGACGAAAAACTGTTTTTT
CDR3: CASSLSRGIDEKLFF

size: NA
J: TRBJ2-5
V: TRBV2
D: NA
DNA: TGTGCCAGCAGTGATGGGACATCAGTCCAAGAGACCCAGTACTTC
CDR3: CASSDGTSVQETQYF

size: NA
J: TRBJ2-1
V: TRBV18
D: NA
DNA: TGTGCCAGCTCACCTGCTTACAATGAGCAGTTCTTC
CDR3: CASSPAYNEQFF

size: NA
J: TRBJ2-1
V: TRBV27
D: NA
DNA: TGTGCCAGCAGTCACCTCACCAATGAGCAGTTCTTC
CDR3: CASSHLTNEQFF

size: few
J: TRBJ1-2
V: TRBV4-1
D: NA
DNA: TGCGCCAGCAGCCAAGGGAGGCGCAAGGCGAACTATGGCTACACCTTC
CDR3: CASSQGRRKANYGYTF

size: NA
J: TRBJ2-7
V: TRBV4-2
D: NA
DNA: TGTGCCAGCAGCCAAGATCGGCTAACCCTGTACGAGCAGTACTTC
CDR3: CASSQDRLTLYEQYF

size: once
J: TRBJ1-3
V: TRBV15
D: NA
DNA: TGTGCCACCAGCTCTTGGGGGGCAACTGGAAACACCATATATTTT
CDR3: CATSSWGATGNTIYF

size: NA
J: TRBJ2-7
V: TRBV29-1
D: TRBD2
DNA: TGCAGCGTTGGTTCAGCGGGAGAACACGAGCAGTACTTC
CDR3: CSVGSAGEHEQYF

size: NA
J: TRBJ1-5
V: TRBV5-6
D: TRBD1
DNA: TGTGCCAGCAGCTTTGCTTCCGGGACAGGGCCCCAGCATTTT
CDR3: CASSFASGTGPQHF

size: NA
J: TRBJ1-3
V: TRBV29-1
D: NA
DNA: TGCAGCGTTCGCGGGGGGGGCAGATCTGGAAACACCATATATTTT
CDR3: CSVRGGGRSGNTIYF

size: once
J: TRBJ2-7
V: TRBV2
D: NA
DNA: TGTGCCAGCAGCCGTACTACCTACGAGCAGTACTTC
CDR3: CASSRTTYEQYF

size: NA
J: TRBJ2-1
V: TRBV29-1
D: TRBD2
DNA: TGCAGCGGAGGGACTAGCGGTTACAATGAGCAGTTCTTC
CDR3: CSGGTSGYNEQFF

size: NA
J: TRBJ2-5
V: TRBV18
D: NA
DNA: TGTGCCAGCTCACCTAGAAAAGAGACCCAGTACTTC
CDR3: CASSPRKETQYF

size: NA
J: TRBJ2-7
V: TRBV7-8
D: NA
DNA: TGTGCCAGCAGCCCGCGCGGGGCCCAGTACGAGCAGTACTTC
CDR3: CASSPRGAQYEQYF

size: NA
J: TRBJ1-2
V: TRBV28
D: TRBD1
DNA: TGTGCCAGCAGTTTATTCCGGGACAGGGTTGGCTACACCTTC
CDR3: CASSLFRDRVGYTF

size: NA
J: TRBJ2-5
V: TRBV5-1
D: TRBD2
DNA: TGCGCCAGCAGCGGAGCATCGGGGGAGGGGACCCAGTACTTC
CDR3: CASSGASGEGTQYF

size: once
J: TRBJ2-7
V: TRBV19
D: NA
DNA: TGTGCCAGTAGTATAGGTCCAGGGCTAATCTACGAGCAGTACTTC
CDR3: CASSIGPGLIYEQYF

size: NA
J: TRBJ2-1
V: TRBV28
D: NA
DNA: TGTGCCAGCAGTTTAAACCAGCGGAGAAACAATGAGCAGTTCTTC
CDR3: CASSLNQRRNNEQFF

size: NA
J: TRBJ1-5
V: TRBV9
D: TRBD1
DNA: TGTGCCAGCAGCGTAGATGCAGGGGGCGGCAATCAGCCCCAGCATTTT
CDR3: CASSVDAGGGNQPQHF

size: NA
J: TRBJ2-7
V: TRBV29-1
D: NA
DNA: TGCAGCGTTGACAGGGGCCACGAGCAGTACTTC
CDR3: CSVDRGHEQYF

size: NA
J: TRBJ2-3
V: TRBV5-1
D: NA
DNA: TGCGCCAGCAGTACAGGAATCACAGATACGCAGTATTTT
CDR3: CASSTGITDTQYF

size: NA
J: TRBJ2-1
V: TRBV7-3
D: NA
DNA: TGTGCCAGCAGGGGCCGGGACAAAGGATCTACTGAGCAGTTCTTC
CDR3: CASRGRDKGSTEQFF